A selection of T cell receptor beta chains follows, all from one sample in a study of cytomegalovirus exposure and HLA in healthy donors. Clones were sequenced by immunoSEQ multiplex PCR, and TCRdb holds only the in-frame ones, with some missing. The top ten hold 3.5% to 4% of the sample, which has 85,000 to 120,000 clones, less than 80% seen once. What was sequenced was PBMCs. These receptors were collected from a man aged 55-75 years in good health and CMV-seronegative. CDR3s include the opening cysteine and the closing phenylalanine or tryptophan. D genes are given only for firm matches. Rows give clone size only sometimes, using once, few, many, or a class for an expanded clone.

j_call | d_call | clone_size | v_call | cdr3_nt | cdr3_aa
TRBJ2-7 | NA | NA | TRBV6-5 | TGTGCCAGCAGTTACGATACAGTCTCCTACGAGCAGTACTTC | CASSYDTVSYEQYF
TRBJ1-4 | NA | few | TRBV30 | TGTGCCTGGAGTACCGGCAGGGGTTCGCACAGAGAAAAACTGTTTTTT | CAWSTGRGSHREKLFF
TRBJ2-7 | NA | NA | TRBV5-4 | TGTGCCAGCAGCTACCGACATGGTAACCTCTACGAGCAGTACTTC | CASSYRHGNLYEQYF
TRBJ2-2 | NA | once | TRBV28 | TGTGCCAGCAGGGGCAACGACGCGAACACCGGGGAGCTGTTTTTT | CASRGNDANTGELFF
TRBJ2-5 | TRBD2 | few | TRBV4-2 | TGTGCCAGCAGCCAAAATAGCGGGGGCAGGCAAGAGACCCAGTACTTC | CASSQNSGGRQETQYF
TRBJ2-5 | TRBD2 | NA | TRBV28 | TGTGCCAGCAGTTTGGGAGGGGAGGAGACCCAGTACTTC | CASSLGGEETQYF
TRBJ2-5 | NA | NA | TRBV15 | TGTGCCACCAGCAGAGCCAGGGTTGCTATTGAGACCCAGTACTTC | CATSRARVAIETQYF
TRBJ1-3 | NA | once | TRBV27 | TGTGCCAGCACCCGGCCCGACAGGCGCCACTCTGGAAACACCATATATTTT | CASTRPDRRHSGNTIYF
TRBJ1-3 | NA | NA | TRBV20-1 | TGCAGTGCTAGAGTAATGAACACCATATATTTT | CSARVMNTIYF
TRBJ1-6 | TRBD1 | NA | TRBV5-6 | TGTGCCAGCAGACTTTGGGGGACAGTTAATTCACCCCTCCACTTT | CASRLWGTVNSPLHF
TRBJ1-6 | NA | NA | TRBV6-6 | TGTGCCAGCAGTTACTCAGGGGATAATTCACCCCTCCACTTT | CASSYSGDNSPLHF
TRBJ2-1 | NA | NA | TRBV21-1 | TGTGCCAGCAGCAAACCGCCTAGCGGGGGCCCTGAGCAGTTCTTC | CASSKPPSGGPEQFF
TRBJ1-3 | TRBD1 | once | TRBV9 | TGTGCCAGCAGCGTAGAGGGGACAGGGTCTGGAAACACCATATATTTT | CASSVEGTGSGNTIYF
TRBJ1-1 | NA | few | TRBV6-4 | TGTGCCAGCAGTGCCCAGGGCGCCCCGAACACTGAAGCTTTCTTT | CASSAQGAPNTEAFF
TRBJ1-5 | NA | NA | TRBV25-1 | TGTGCCAGCAGTCCTACAGGGAGGGGGGATCAGCCCCAGCATTTT | CASSPTGRGDQPQHF
TRBJ1-6 | TRBD1 | few | TRBV6-4 | TGTGCCAGCAGAGCCTCGGGACAGCGAGTGAATTCACCCCTCCACTTT | CASRASGQRVNSPLHF
TRBJ2-5 | TRBD2 | NA | TRBV18 | TGTGCCAGCTCACGGACTAGCGGGACCGGCAGGGAGACCCAGTACTTC | CASSRTSGTGRETQYF
TRBJ2-3 | TRBD2 | NA | TRBV7-8 | TGTGCCAGCAGCTTAGTAAGGATAGCGGGGGGCTCGGATGATACGCAGTATTTT | CASSLVRIAGGSDDTQYF
TRBJ2-6 | NA | NA | TRBV19 | TGTGCCAGTAGTGGAGCTCTAGGCCAGGGAGGTCCTGGGGCCAACGTCCTGACTTTC | CASSGALGQGGPGANVLTF
TRBJ1-2 | NA | NA | TRBV4-3 | TGCGCCAGCAGCCAGTTTTTCGGAGGAGTAACGGCCCGGGGTGGCTACACCTTC | CASSQFFGGVTARGGYTF
TRBJ2-3 | TRBD2 | few | TRBV27 | TGTGCCAGCAGCCCCCGACTAGCTGGTACGCAGTATTTT | CASSPRLAGTQYF
TRBJ1-3 | TRBD1 | NA | TRBV4-2 | TGTGCCAGCAGCCAAGCGCGACAGGGTGGAAACACCATATATTTT | CASSQARQGGNTIYF
TRBJ2-7 | NA | NA | TRBV12-2 | TGTGCAAGTCGCAAAACTAGCGGGGGGGCTTGG | CASRKTSGGAW
TRBJ2-5 | TRBD1 | NA | TRBV13 | TGTGCCAGCAGCCCCGGGGGACAGGGGTCGGAGGGATTTCAAGAGACCCAGTACTTC | CASSPGGQGSEGFQETQYF
TRBJ2-1 | TRBD1 | NA | TRBV14 | TGTGCCAGCAGCCACGGGACAGGGTACGACAATGAGCAGTTCTTC | CASSHGTGYDNEQFF
TRBJ1-3 | NA | NA | TRBV6-1 | TGTGCCAGCAGTGAGTTTTTGGAGGACACCATATATTTT | CASSEFLEDTIYF
TRBJ2-7 | NA | once | TRBV18 | TGTGCCAGCTCACCTCCTAAGTCCTACGAGCAGTACTTC | CASSPPKSYEQYF
TRBJ2-6 | TRBD1 | few | TRBV2 | TGTGCCAGCACCAGACAGGGGGCGACTGGGGCCAACGTCCTGACTTTC | CASTRQGATGANVLTF
TRBJ2-7 | TRBD2 | NA | TRBV25-1 | TGTGCCAGCAGCCCCAGCGGGACCGCTAAAGAGCAGTACTTC | CASSPSGTAKEQYF
TRBJ2-7 | NA | NA | TRBV6-6 | TGTGCCACCTTGAATAGACTGCTTTCCTACGAGCAGTACTTC | CATLNRLLSYEQYF
TRBJ2-1 | TRBD1 | NA | TRBV10-3 | TGTGCCATCAGGCCGGGACAGGGGGACAATGAGCAGTTCTTC | CAIRPGQGDNEQFF
TRBJ2-1 | NA | NA | TRBV27 | TGTGCCAGCAGTTCGTTACCCCCGGACAATGAGCAGTTCTTC | CASSSLPPDNEQFF
TRBJ1-1 | NA | NA | TRBV27 | TGTGCCAGCAGTTTAAACAGTGACCGTGTCACTGAAGCTTTCTTT | CASSLNSDRVTEAFF
TRBJ2-2 | NA | NA | TRBV6-5 | TGTGCCAGCAGTTACGACTTATACACCGGGGAGCTGTTTTTT | CASSYDLYTGELFF
TRBJ1-4 | NA | NA | TRBV11-2 | TGTGCCAGCAGCCACGGGGGGGAAAAACTGTTTTTT | CASSHGGEKLFF
TRBJ2-3 | NA | NA | TRBV9 | TGTGCCAGCAGCCCCCGGGACTTCTACACAGATACGCAGTATTTT | CASSPRDFYTDTQYF
TRBJ2-6 | NA | NA | TRBV15 | TGTGCCACCAGCATCCCTCGGAGGGCTGGGGCCAACGTCCTGACTTTC | CATSIPRRAGANVLTF
TRBJ2-3 | TRBD2 | NA | TRBV19 | TGTGCCAGTAGCGGGGGGGGCACATTGCAGTATTTT | CASSGGGTLQYF
TRBJ1-1 | NA | NA | TRBV9 | TGTGCCAGCAGCGTGCGGGGGGGGGTTATACCCGAAGCTTTCTTT | CASSVRGGVIPEAFF
TRBJ1-2 | TRBD1 | NA | TRBV20-1 | TGCAGTGCTGACAGGGGGTATGGCTACACCTTC | CSADRGYGYTF
TRBJ2-5 | NA | NA | TRBV30 | TGTGCCTGGAGTCGGAGGGACCAAGAGACCCAGTACTTC | CAWSRRDQETQYF
TRBJ2-3 | NA | NA | TRBV7-2 | TGTGCCAGCAGCTGGGACAAGTATACGCAGTATTTT | CASSWDKYTQYF
TRBJ2-1 | TRBD1 | NA | TRBV9 | TGTGCCAGCAGCGTAGAATGGGACAGTTACAATGAGCAGTTCTTC | CASSVEWDSYNEQFF
TRBJ1-2 | TRBD1 | few | TRBV19 | TGTGCCAGTAGTCTCGGACAGGGGATAAACTATGGCTACACCTTC | CASSLGQGINYGYTF
TRBJ2-4 | NA | NA | TRBV7-8 | TGTGCCAGCAGCCCCCGTCGTTTCCAGGCCAAAAACATTCAGTACTTC | CASSPRRFQAKNIQYF
TRBJ1-1 | NA | NA | TRBV11-2 | TGTGCCAGCAGCTTTGCAGGTATGAACACTGAAGCTTTCTTT | CASSFAGMNTEAFF
TRBJ1-1 | NA | once | TRBV28 | TGTGCCAGCAGCCTATGGATCGACAGGACTGAAGCTTTCTTT | CASSLWIDRTEAFF
TRBJ1-5 | TRBD1 | NA | TRBV2 | TGTGCCAGCAGTACCGCGAGGGCAGGGGGAAAGAATTTT | CASSTARAGGKNF
TRBJ2-3 | TRBD2 | NA | TRBV18 | TGTGCCAGCTCACCTTCGAGCGGGGGGGCGGATACGCAGTATTTT | CASSPSSGGADTQYF
TRBJ2-7 | TRBD1 | NA | TRBV7-9 | TGTGCCAGCATCGGGACAGGGAATTCCTACGAGCAGTACTTC | CASIGTGNSYEQYF
TRBJ1-2 | NA | NA | TRBV30 | TGTGCCTGGAGTCCCCTACACTATGGCTACACCTTC | CAWSPLHYGYTF
TRBJ1-1 | NA | NA | TRBV7-8 | TGTGCCAGCAGCTTCGCGGGAAGGAACACTGAAGCTTTCTTT | CASSFAGRNTEAFF
TRBJ2-2 | NA | NA | TRBV28 | TGTGCCAGCAGTGATCAGGGGTGGAGGACCGGGGAGCTGTTTTTT | CASSDQGWRTGELFF
TRBJ1-5 | NA | NA | TRBV10-3 | TGTGCCATCAGGACAGAACAGGGTCAGCCCCAGCATTTT | CAIRTEQGQPQHF
TRBJ2-1 | TRBD2 | once | TRBV7-2 | TGTGCCAGCAGTTCGTCCTCGGGACTAGCGGGGGAGTCCTACAATGAGCAGTTCTTC | CASSSSSGLAGESYNEQFF
TRBJ1-1 | NA | NA | TRBV27 | TGTGCCAGCAGTTGGACCGGGACACGAATGAACACTGAAGCTTTCTTT | CASSWTGTRMNTEAFF